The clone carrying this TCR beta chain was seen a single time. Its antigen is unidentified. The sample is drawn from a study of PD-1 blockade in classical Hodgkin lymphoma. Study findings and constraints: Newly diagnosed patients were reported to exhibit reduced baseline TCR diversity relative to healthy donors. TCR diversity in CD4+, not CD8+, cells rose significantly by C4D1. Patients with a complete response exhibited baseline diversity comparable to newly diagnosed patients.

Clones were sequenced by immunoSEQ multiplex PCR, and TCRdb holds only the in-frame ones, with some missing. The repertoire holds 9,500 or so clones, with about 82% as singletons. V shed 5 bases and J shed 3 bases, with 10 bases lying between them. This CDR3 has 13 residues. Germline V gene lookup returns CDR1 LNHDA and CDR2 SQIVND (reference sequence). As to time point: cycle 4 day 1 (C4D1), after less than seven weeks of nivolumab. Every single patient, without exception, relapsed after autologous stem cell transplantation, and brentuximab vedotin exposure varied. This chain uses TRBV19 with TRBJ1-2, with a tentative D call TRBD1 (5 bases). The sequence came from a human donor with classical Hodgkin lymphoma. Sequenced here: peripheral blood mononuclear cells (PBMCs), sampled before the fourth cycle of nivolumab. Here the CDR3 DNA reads TGTGCCAGTAGTTCAACGGGGGACTATGGCTACACCTTC. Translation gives CASSSTGDYGYTF. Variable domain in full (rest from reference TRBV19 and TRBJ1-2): DGGITQSPKYLFRKEGQNVTLSCEQNLNHDAMYWYRQDPGQGLRLIYYSQIVNDFQKGDIAEGYSVSREKKESFPLTVTSAQKNPTAFYLCASSSTGDYGYTFGSGTRLTVV.